This T cell receptor beta chain was obtained from a study of technical replicates of blood from several donors. Libraries were prepared by immunoSEQ multiplex PCR; TCRdb keeps only in-frame clonotypes and omits some of them. Here the sample spans about 14,000 clones, roughly 87% being singletons. Germline trimming cut 1 base from V and 0 bases from J; bases unmatched to any gene: 3. There are 16 residues in the CDR3. Germline CDR1 and CDR2: MNHNS and SASEGT. The origin of this receptor is a human donor in good health. Material: PBMCs. This chain links TRBV6-1 with TRBJ2-3, with TRBD2 matching 8 bases. CDR3 residues: CASSEEASGSTDTQYF. Here the CDR3 DNA reads TGTGCCAGCAGTGAAGAGGCTAGCGGGAGCACAGATACGCAGTATTTT.